The 20 T cell receptor beta chains given below trace back to one sample, sequenced in a study of beta chain features in type 1 diabetes. Whole-study findings and limits: In all four CD4+ subsets, TCRB CDR3 length was significantly, moderately reduced in type 1 diabetes.

As every portion of the isolated RNA was reverse transcribed, the sequencing read expressed TCRB transcripts. Generated by immunoSEQ multiplex PCR, the TCRdb table keeps only in-frame clones and is missing some. The sample lists a few hundred thousand clones, over 8.5% occurring once. These receptors lack a known antigen. Sample: central memory CD4+ T cells from blood. All receptors derive from a man younger than 40 with type 1 diabetes.

This clone was counted only a few times. CDR3 in DNA: TGTGCCACCCAGGGACTTCGTAACACCGGGGAGCTGTTTTTT. Translation: CATQGLRNTGELFF. The V gene is TRBV6-5, the J gene TRBJ2-2; D might be TRBD2 (6 bases). Trimming shortened V by 10 bases and J by 2 bases, and 14 bases separated the two germline ends. This CDR3 spans 14 amino acids. Per the germline V gene, CDR1 is MNHEY and CDR2 is SVGAGI.

There are a few counts of this clone. The chain couples TRBV7-9 to TRBJ1-5, with D possibly matching TRBD1 (5 bases). This CDR3 has 16 residues. Germline loops: CDR1 SEHNR, CDR2 FQNEAQ (reference sequence). Trimming took 3 bases from V and 3 from J, leaving 15 bases between them. Here the CDR3 DNA reads TGTGCCAGCAGCTTTGGTCCCGACAGAGACAATCAGCCCCAGCATTTT. This codes for CASSFGPDRDNQPQHF.

This clone showed up just a few times. Here the CDR3 reads CASSFGRGHYEQYF. The CDR3 DNA is TGTGCCAGCAGCTTCGGGCGGGGCCACTACGAGCAGTACTTC. This chain connects TRBV11-2 to TRBJ2-7; the D gene is possibly TRBD2 (6 bases). V was shortened by 3 bases and J by 3 bases, with 12 bases between the two germline ends. The germline gives CDR1 SGHAT, CDR2 FQNNGV. The CDR3 has 14 residues.

This clone has a handful of counts. V and J are TRBV27 and TRBJ1-5, with D unclear. Germline V gives CDR1 MNHEY, CDR2 SMNVEV (reference sequence). This CDR3 region has 13 residues. The germline V and J ends were trimmed by 2 bases and 4 bases, with 6 bases remaining between them. The CDR3 DNA reads as TGTGCCAGCAGTTTAAATACGAATCAGCCCCAGCATTTT. The encoded protein is CASSLNTNQPQHF.

This clone occurred many times. The identical CDR3 is also encoded by other nucleotide sequences in the sample. The rearrangement uses TRBV5-6 and TRBJ2-6; no clear D. The V gene lost 0 bases and the J gene lost 1 base, with 5 bases spanning the gap. Germline V gives CDR1 SGHDT, CDR2 YYEEEE. The CDR3 sequence is 15 residues long. The chain's CDR3 is CASSLGRSGANVLTF. The DNA for the CDR3 is TGTGCCAGCAGCTTGGGCCGGTCTGGGGCCAACGTCCTGACTTTC.

The CDR3 DNA follows: TGTGCCAGCAGTTCAGTCTTTGGGGAGCTGTTTTTT. This codes for CASSSVFGELFF. The chain joins TRBV27 to TRBJ2-2; D ambiguous. V was trimmed by 4 bases and J by 8 bases, leaving 8 bases between them. Germline loops: CDR1 MNHEY, CDR2 SMNVEV (reference sequence). CDR3 length: 12 residues.

This clone was counted ten times or more. The J gene is TRBJ2-3, the V gene TRBV14; D is unclear. The CDR3 loop spans 13 amino acids. The germline V gene has CDR1 SGHDN and CDR2 FVKESK. V was shortened by 2 bases and J by 4 bases, with 7 bases between the two germline ends. The DNA of the CDR3 is TGTGCCAGCAGCCAAAACTCCCCAGATACGCAGTATTTT. Encoded protein: CASSQNSPDTQYF.

This clone was picked up a small number of times. The chain is built from TRBV28 and TRBJ2-7; 7 bases fit TRBD2. With V trimmed by 4 bases and J by 3 bases, 15 bases remained unmatched. CDR3 length: 17 amino acids. Per germline, CDR1 MDHEN and CDR2 SYDVKM. The CDR3 sequence: CASSYLPRSGVGYEQYF. As DNA, the CDR3 is TGTGCCAGCAGTTACCTCCCCCGCAGCGGGGTTGGCTACGAGCAGTACTTC.

The chain is built from TRBV5-1 and TRBJ2-5; 10 bases match TRBD2. The CDR3 has 16 amino acids. The germline CDR1 and CDR2 sequences are SGHRS and YFSETQ. J lost 5 bases, V lost 0 bases, and 7 bases had no gene match. The CDR3 nucleotides are TGCGCCAGCAGCTTGGAGCCTAGCGGGAGCGGGGAGACCCAGTACTTC. Translating it yields CASSLEPSGSGETQYF.

This clone was picked up a small number of times. This rearrangement joins TRBV11-3 to TRBJ2-5, with D unresolved. This CDR3 is built from 13 residues. CDR1 SGHNT and CDR2 YENEEA come from the germline V gene. V dropped 4 bases and J dropped 3 bases, with 9 bases sitting between them. The CDR3 protein is CASSSNDKETQYF. CDR3 coding DNA: TGTGCCAGCAGCTCGAATGACAAAGAGACCCAGTACTTC.

V and J are TRBV18 and TRBJ2-1; D may be TRBD1 (6 bases). CDR3 length: 13 residues. The V gene's germline CDR1 is KGHSH and CDR2 LQKENI. Trimming stripped 3 bases from V and 8 bases from J, with 11 bases between. This CDR3 reads CASSPGAGDEQFF. CDR3 DNA: TGTGCCAGCTCACCTGGGGCAGGGGATGAGCAGTTCTTC.

The chain combines TRBV19 with TRBJ2-2; D is perhaps TRBD1 (5 bases). Germline V gene lookup returns CDR1 LNHDA and CDR2 SQIVND (reference sequence). Between the trimmed V and J ends, which lost 2 bases and 7 bases, there was a span of 11 bases. The CDR3 is 14 amino acids. The CDR3 DNA reads as TGTGCCAGTAGTATAAGGACAAACTACGGGGAGCTGTTTTTT. Amino acid sequence: CASSIRTNYGELFF. The whole variable domain, remainder taken from reference TRBV19 and TRBJ2-2, is DGGITQSPKYLFRKEGQNVTLSCEQNLNHDAMYWYRQDPGQGLRLIYYSQIVNDFQKGDIAEGYSVSREKKESFPLTVTSAQKNPTAFYLCASSIRTNYGELFFGEGSRLTVL.

The gene calls are TRBV18 and TRBJ1-1; D uncertain. The germline gives CDR1 KGHSH, CDR2 LQKENI. CDR3 length: 15 residues. Trimming cost V 0 bases and J 4 bases, with 12 bases left between them. CDR3: CASSPPAERSTEAFF. CDR3 DNA sequence: TGTGCCAGCTCACCACCGGCCGAGAGGAGCACTGAAGCTTTCTTT.

There are a few counts of this clone. V gene TRBV5-1 combines with J gene TRBJ2-2; 8 bases are a match to TRBD1. CDR1 is SGHRS and CDR2 is YFSETQ in the germline V gene. The CDR3 runs 15 residues. Trimming at V came to 0 bases and at J to 6 bases, leaving 4 bases not matched to a gene. The CDR3 nucleotides read TGCGCCAGCAGCTTGGGGACAGGGATTCCCGGGGAGCTGTTTTTT. It translates to CASSLGTGIPGELFF.

The chain has TRBV6-4 and TRBJ2-1; TRBD2 matches 9 bases. This CDR3 is 15 amino acids long. Germline V CDR1 and CDR2: MRHNA, SNTAGT. V lost 5 bases and J lost 4; bases outside the gene matches: 6. The chain's CDR3 is CASSPLLAGYNEQFF. The CDR3 nucleotides are TGTGCCAGCAGTCCCCTGCTAGCGGGATACAATGAGCAGTTCTTC.

This clone was seen a few times. The chain couples TRBV2 to TRBJ1-2, with no clear D. The CDR3 is 14 amino acids. V lost 2 bases and J lost 7, with 14 bases in between. The germline V gene encodes CDR1 SNHLY and CDR2 FYNNEI. As DNA, the CDR3 is TGTGCCAGCAGTGAACACGTCTATTCATCTGGCTACACCTTC. Amino acids: CASSEHVYSSGYTF.

V usage is TRBV28 and J usage is TRBJ2-3; 8 bases fit TRBD2. This CDR3 has 15 residues. V lost 10 bases to trimming and J lost 3 bases; unmatched junction nucleotides: 12. Germline V CDR1 and CDR2: MDHEN, SYDVKM. CDR3 in DNA: TGTGCCACATTGGAAGCGGGAGCTCGGACAGATACGCAGTATTTT. Its translation is CATLEAGARTDTQYF.

The rearrangement joins TRBV19 to TRBJ2-3; D not certain. Deletions cut 2 bases from V and 0 bases from J, with 6 bases between. The CDR3 covers 14 residues. Germline CDR1 is LNHDA and CDR2 is SQIVND (reference sequence). CDR3 in amino acids: CASSITPSTDTQYF. Here the CDR3 DNA reads TGTGCCAGTAGTATAACGCCAAGCACAGATACGCAGTATTTT.

This clone was seen a few times. The chain uses TRBV7-2 and TRBJ2-1; TRBD2 agrees at 8 bases. Trimming took 4 bases from V and 2 from J; bases not matched to a gene: 4. CDR1 is SGHTA and CDR2 is FQGNSA in the germline V gene. The CDR3 spans 15 residues. CDR3 DNA sequence: TGTGCCAGCAGCTATACTAGCGGCACCTACAATGAGCAGTTCTTC. It translates to CASSYTSGTYNEQFF.

This clone is a singleton in its sample. The chain recombines TRBV15 with TRBJ1-6, with 9 bases fitting TRBD1. This CDR3 is 15 amino acids long. V lost 5 bases and J lost 8; bases outside the gene matches: 7. From germline, CDR1 is LNHNV and CDR2 YYDKDF (reference sequence). The CDR3 sequence: CATSARGQGHSPLHF. CDR3 bases: TGTGCCACCAGCGCTCGGGGACAGGGACATTCACCCCTCCACTTT.